This TCR beta chain was documented in a study of blood T cell repertoires in COVID-19. The overall study: T cells, B-cell-depleted T cells, or PBMCs provided the cDNA or gDNA that served as material.

Per the original data handling: Scientists estimated how many nucleated cells there were by amplifying reference gene primers. The protocol was immunoSEQ multiplex PCR, while the TCRdb copy is restricted to in-frame clones and leaves out a portion. V and J calls and clone size are those listed in that table; D and trimming were worked out from the DNA. The sample yields roughly 120,000 clones, 76% seen once. Germline V gives CDR1 GTSNPN, CDR2 SVGIG (reference sequence). The CDR3 has 14 amino acids. After removal of 2 bases from V and 4 bases from J, the junction contained 7 bases not matched to a gene.

Sequencing was carried out using peripheral blood. The rearrangement uses TRBV30 and TRBJ2-7; 8 nucleotides match TRBD2. The clonotype originates from a woman older than 75 with acute or convalescent COVID-19. CDR3 in amino acids: CAWSYGGAGYEQYF. Here the CDR3 DNA reads TGTGCCTGGAGTTACGGGGGGGCCGGGTACGAGCAGTACTTC.